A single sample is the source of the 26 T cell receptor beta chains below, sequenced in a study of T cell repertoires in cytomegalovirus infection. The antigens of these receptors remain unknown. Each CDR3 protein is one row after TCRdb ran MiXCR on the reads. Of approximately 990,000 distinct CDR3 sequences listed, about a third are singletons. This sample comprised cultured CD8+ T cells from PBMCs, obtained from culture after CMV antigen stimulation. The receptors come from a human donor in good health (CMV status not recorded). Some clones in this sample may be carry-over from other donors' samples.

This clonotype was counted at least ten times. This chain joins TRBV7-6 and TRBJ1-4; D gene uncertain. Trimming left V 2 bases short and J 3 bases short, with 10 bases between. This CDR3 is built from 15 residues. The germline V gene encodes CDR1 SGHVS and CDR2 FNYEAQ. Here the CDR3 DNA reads TGTGCCAGCAGCTTAACCTACCAGCCTAATGAAAAACTGTTTTTT. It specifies CASSLTYQPNEKLFF.

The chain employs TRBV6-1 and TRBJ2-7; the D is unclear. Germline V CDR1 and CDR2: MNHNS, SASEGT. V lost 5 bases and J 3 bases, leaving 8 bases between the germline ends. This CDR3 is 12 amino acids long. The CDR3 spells CASSYDFYEQYF. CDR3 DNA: TGTGCCAGCAGTTACGACTTCTACGAGCAGTACTTC.

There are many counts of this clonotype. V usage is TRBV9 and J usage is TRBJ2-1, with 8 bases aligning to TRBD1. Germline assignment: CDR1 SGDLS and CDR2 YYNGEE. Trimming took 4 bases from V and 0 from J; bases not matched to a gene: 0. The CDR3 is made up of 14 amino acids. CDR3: CASSTGGSYNEQFF. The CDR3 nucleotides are TGTGCCAGCAGCACAGGGGGCTCCTACAATGAGCAGTTCTTC.

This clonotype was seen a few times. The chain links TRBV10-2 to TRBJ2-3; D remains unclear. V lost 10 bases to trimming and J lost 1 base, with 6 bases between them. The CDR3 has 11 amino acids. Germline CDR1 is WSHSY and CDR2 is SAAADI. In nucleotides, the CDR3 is TGCGCCACCATAGGCACAGATACGCAGTATTTT. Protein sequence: CATIGTDTQYF.

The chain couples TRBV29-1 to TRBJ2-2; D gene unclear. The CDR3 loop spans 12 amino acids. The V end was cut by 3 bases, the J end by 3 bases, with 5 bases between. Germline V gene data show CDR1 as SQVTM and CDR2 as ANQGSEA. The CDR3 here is CSVDRDTGELFF. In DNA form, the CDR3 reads TGCAGCGTTGACCGGGACACCGGGGAGCTGTTTTTT.

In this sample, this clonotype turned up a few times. The CDR3 DNA reads as TGTGCCAGCAGCTTCGGACAGCGGCAAGAGACCCAGTACTTC. Protein product: CASSFGQRQETQYF. The rearrangement links TRBV7-6 to TRBJ2-5; possibly TRBD1 for D (6 bases). Germline V CDR1 and CDR2: SGHVS, FNYEAQ. The CDR3 has 14 amino acids. V lost 3 bases and J 2 bases, leaving 10 bases between the germline ends.

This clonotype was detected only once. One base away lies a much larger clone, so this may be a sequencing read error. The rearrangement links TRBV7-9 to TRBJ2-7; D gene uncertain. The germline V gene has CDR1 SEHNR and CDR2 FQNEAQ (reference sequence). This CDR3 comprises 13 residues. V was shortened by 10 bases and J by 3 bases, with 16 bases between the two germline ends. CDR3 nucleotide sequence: TGTGCCAACATTAACACGGAGATCTACGAGCAGTACTTC. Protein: CANINTEIYEQYF.

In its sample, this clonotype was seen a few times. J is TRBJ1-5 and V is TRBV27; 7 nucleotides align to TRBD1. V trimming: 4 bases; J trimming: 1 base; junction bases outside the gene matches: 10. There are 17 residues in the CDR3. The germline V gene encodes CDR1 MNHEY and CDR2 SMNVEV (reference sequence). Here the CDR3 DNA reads TGTGCCAGCAGTTCCGACAGGGAAATATACAGCAATCAGCCCCAGCATTTT. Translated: CASSSDREIYSNQPQHF.

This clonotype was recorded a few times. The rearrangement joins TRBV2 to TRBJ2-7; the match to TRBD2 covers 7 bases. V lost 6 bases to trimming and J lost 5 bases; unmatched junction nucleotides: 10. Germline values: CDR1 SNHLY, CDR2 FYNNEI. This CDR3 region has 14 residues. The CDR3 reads CASRRLAGVDEQYF. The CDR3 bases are TGTGCCAGCAGAAGACTAGCCGGGGTTGACGAGCAGTACTTC.

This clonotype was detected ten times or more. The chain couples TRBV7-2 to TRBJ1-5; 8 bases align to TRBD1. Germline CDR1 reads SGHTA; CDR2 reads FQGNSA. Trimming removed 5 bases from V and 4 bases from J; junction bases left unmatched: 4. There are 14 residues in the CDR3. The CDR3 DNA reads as TGTGCCAGCAGCGCCCGGACAGGGAATCAGCCCCAGCATTTT. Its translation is CASSARTGNQPQHF.

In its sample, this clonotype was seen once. In DNA form, the CDR3 reads TGCAGTGCTAGCCGAAACGTGTTGGGGAACTACAATGAGCAGTTCTTC. This translates into CSASRNVLGNYNEQFF. This chain uses TRBV20-1 with TRBJ2-1; D is ambiguous. The CDR3 contains 16 residues. The germline V gene has CDR1 DFQATT and CDR2 SNEGSKA (reference sequence). The V and J ends lost 3 bases and 3 bases respectively, with 18 bases between them.

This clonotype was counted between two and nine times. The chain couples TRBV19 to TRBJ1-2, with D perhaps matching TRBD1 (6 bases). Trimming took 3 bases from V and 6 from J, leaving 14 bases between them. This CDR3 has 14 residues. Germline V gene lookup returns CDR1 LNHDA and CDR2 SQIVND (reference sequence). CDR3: CASSIPTGLDGYTF. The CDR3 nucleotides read TGTGCCAGTAGTATCCCGACAGGTCTCGATGGCTACACCTTC.

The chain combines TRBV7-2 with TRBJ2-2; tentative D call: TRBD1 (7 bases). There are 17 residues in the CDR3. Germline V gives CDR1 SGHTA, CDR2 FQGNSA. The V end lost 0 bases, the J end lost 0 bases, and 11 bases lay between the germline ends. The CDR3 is CASSLAARGANTGELFF. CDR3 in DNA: TGTGCCAGCAGCTTAGCGGCCAGGGGGGCGAACACCGGGGAGCTGTTTTTT.

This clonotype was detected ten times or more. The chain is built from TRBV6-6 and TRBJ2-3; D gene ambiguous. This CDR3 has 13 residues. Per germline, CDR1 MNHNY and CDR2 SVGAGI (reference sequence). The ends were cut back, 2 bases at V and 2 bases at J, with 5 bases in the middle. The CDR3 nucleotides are TGTGCCAGCAGTTACGCGTACACAGATACGCAGTATTTT. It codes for CASSYAYTDTQYF.

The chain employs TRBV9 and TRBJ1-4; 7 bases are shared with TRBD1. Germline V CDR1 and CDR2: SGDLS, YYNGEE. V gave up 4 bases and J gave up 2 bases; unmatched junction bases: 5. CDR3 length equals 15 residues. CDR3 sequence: CASSPTGRTNEKLFF. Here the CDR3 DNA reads TGTGCCAGCAGCCCGACAGGGCGGACTAATGAAAAACTGTTTTTT.

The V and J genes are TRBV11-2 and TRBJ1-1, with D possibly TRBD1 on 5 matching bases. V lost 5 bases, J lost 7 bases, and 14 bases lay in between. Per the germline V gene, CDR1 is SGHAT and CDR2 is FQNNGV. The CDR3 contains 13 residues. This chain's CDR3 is CASSQILGHEAFF. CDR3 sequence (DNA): TGTGCCAGCAGCCAGATCTTGGGGCATGAAGCTTTCTTT.

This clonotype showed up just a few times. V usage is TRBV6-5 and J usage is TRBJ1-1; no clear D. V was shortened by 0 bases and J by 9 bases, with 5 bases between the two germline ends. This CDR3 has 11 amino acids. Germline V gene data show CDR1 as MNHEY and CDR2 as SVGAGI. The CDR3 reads CASSYSSKAFF. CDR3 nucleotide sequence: TGTGCCAGCAGTTACTCAAGTAAAGCTTTCTTT.

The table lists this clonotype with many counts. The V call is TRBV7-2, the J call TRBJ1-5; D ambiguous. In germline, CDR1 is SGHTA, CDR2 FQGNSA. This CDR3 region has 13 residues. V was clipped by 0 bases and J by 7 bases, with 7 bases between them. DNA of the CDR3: TGTGCCAGCAGCTTAGCGACCGGGCAGCCCCAGCATTTT. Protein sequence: CASSLATGQPQHF.

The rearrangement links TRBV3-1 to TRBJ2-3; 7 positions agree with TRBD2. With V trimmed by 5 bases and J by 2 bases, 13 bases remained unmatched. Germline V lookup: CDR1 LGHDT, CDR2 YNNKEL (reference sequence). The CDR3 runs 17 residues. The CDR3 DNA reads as TGTGCCAGCAGCAATCCGGACCGAGCGGGGTTCACAGATACGCAGTATTTT. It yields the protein CASSNPDRAGFTDTQYF.

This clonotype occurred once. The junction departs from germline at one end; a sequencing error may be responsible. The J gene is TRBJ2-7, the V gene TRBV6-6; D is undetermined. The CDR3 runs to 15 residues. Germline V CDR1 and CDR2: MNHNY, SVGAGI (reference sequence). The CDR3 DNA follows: TGTGCCAACAGTGGCCTTTCCGGTCAGTACTACGAGCAGTACTTC. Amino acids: CANSGLSGQYYEQYF.

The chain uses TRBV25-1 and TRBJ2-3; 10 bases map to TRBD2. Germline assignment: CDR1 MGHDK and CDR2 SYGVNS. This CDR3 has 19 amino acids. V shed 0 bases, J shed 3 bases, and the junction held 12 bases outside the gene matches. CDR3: CASSEYFFGSGGPTDTQYF. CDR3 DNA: TGTGCCAGCAGTGAATATTTCTTTGGTAGCGGGGGGCCGACAGATACGCAGTATTTT.

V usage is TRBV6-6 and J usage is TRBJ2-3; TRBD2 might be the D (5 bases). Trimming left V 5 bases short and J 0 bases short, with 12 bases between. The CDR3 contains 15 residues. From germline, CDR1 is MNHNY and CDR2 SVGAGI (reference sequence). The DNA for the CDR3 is TGTGCCAGCAGTACGGTGGAGCGGAGCACAGATACGCAGTATTTT. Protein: CASSTVERSTDTQYF.

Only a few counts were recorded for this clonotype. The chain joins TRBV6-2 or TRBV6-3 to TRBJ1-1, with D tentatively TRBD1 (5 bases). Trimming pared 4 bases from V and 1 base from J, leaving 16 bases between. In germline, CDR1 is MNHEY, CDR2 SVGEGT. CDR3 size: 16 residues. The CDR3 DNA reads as TGTGCCAGCAGTTTCACGCGGTTAGACAGGAACACTGAAGCTTTCTTT. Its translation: CASSFTRLDRNTEAFF.

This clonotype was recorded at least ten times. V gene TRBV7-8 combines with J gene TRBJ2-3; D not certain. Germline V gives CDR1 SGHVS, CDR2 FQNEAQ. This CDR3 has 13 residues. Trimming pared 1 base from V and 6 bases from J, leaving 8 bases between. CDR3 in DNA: TGTGCCAGCAGCTTAGAATGGGCGGATACGCAGTATTTT. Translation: CASSLEWADTQYF.

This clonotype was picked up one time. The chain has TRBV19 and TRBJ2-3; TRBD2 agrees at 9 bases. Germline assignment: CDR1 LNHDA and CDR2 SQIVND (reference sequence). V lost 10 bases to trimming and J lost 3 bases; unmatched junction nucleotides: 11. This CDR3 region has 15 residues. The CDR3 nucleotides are TGTGCCACTCAACTTGCGGGGGGGTGGACAGATACGCAGTATTTT. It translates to CATQLAGGWTDTQYF.

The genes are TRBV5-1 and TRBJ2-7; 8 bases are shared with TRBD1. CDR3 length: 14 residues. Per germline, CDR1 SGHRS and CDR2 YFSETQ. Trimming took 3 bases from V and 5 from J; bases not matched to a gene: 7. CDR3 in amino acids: CASSSQGARNEQYV. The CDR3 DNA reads TGCGCCAGCAGCTCTCAGGGGGCGCGCAACGAGCAGTACGTC.